These 24 T cell receptor beta chains were all obtained from the same sample, sequenced in a study of shared clonotypes between healthy human individuals. Only CD45RO-negative cells positively selected for CCR7 counted as naive CD8 cells, so terminally differentiated effector memory CD45RA+ cells were excluded. Sequencing used immunoSEQ multiplex PCR; TCRdb keeps in-frame clones, though not all of them. The table records roughly 890,000 clones, 92% of them present only once. The sequenced sample was naive CD8+ T cells sorted from blood. Receptors were obtained from a man aged 30-40 years in good health.

CDR3 loop: CASSLSSTGLTEAFF. The CDR3 DNA is TGTGCCAGCAGTTTATCGTCTACAGGGCTCACTGAAGCTTTCTTT. The V call is TRBV27, the J call TRBJ1-1; the D gene is possibly TRBD1 (6 bases). Trimming stripped 0 bases from V and 4 bases from J, with 12 bases between. This CDR3 is built from 15 residues. CDR1 MNHEY and CDR2 SMNVEV come from the germline V gene (reference sequence).

This chain joins TRBV2 and TRBJ2-5; D is unresolved. This CDR3 spans 12 amino acids. Trimming left V 7 bases short and J 2 bases short, with 8 bases between. The germline CDR1 and CDR2 sequences are SNHLY and FYNNEI. CDR3 protein: CASMGRQETQYF. As DNA, the CDR3 is TGTGCCAGCATGGGCAGACAAGAGACCCAGTACTTC.

The CDR3 protein is CASSAQGHTEAFF. The DNA of the CDR3 is TGTGCCAGCAGCGCGCAGGGTCACACTGAAGCTTTCTTT. The rearrangement joins TRBV6-5 to TRBJ1-1; the D gene is possibly TRBD1 (5 bases). CDR1 is MNHEY, CDR2 SVGAGI, per germline. V gave up 6 bases and J gave up 3 bases, with 11 bases separating them. The CDR3 covers 13 residues.

The chain combines TRBV19 with TRBJ2-7; TRBD2 agrees at 7 bases. With 5 bases clipped from V and 1 base from J, the junction kept 8 bases outside the gene matches. The germline V gene encodes CDR1 LNHDA and CDR2 SQIVND (reference sequence). The CDR3 runs 15 residues. The CDR3 DNA follows: TGTGCCAGTAGTTTAGTAGGGAGGGAATCCTACGAGCAGTACTTC. Protein sequence: CASSLVGRESYEQYF.

This chain uses TRBV5-6 with TRBJ2-7, with a possible D match to TRBD2 (5 bases). This CDR3 spans 13 amino acids. Germline V gene data show CDR1 as SGHDT and CDR2 as YYEEEE. Trimming pared 5 bases from V and 6 bases from J, leaving 15 bases between. The CDR3 sequence: CASSGETAFEQYF. CDR3 nucleotide sequence: TGTGCCAGCAGTGGGGAGACGGCGTTCGAGCAGTACTTC.

The DNA for the CDR3 is TGTGCCAGTAAGGACGACGGCCACGAGCAGTACTTC. The encoded protein is CASKDDGHEQYF. This chain joins TRBV19 and TRBJ2-7, with D uncertain. Germline CDR1 is LNHDA and CDR2 is SQIVND (reference sequence). The CDR3 loop spans 12 amino acids. Trimming left V 7 bases short and J 5 bases short, with 12 bases between.

The genes are TRBV5-1 and TRBJ1-2; D not certain. Germline lookup yields CDR1 SGHRS and CDR2 YFSETQ. The CDR3 totals 13 residues. Trimming cost V 0 bases and J 7 bases, with 10 bases left between them. The CDR3 sequence: CASSLEGPSGYTF. CDR3 nucleotide sequence: TGCGCCAGCAGCTTGGAAGGGCCGTCTGGCTACACCTTC.

Written as DNA, the CDR3 is TGTGCCAGCACCGACCGGGAAATCTACGAGCAGTACTTC. This codes for CASTDREIYEQYF. The chain links TRBV28 to TRBJ2-7; D possibly corresponds to TRBD2 (5 bases). Germline CDR1 reads MDHEN; CDR2 reads SYDVKM. The CDR3 spans 13 residues. The V end was cut by 7 bases, the J end by 3 bases, with 13 bases between.

The chain has TRBV20-1 and TRBJ2-1, with D maybe TRBD2 (6 bases). V lost 8 bases and J 13 bases, leaving 18 bases between the germline ends. Germline loops: CDR1 DFQATT, CDR2 SNEGSKA (reference sequence). The length of the CDR3 is 11 residues. CDR3 nucleotide sequence: TGCAGTATAAATCAGGGACTTCTACAGTTCTTC. Translated: CSINQGLLQFF.

The rearrangement joins TRBV6-6 to TRBJ2-7, with 12 bases that match TRBD2. The CDR3 consists of 16 residues. Losses at the gene ends were 0 bases for V and 7 bases for J; bases not matched to a gene: 7. Germline CDR1 is MNHNY and CDR2 is SVGAGI (reference sequence). The CDR3 DNA reads as TGTGCCAGCAGTTACTCCCTAGCGGGAGGGAAGGGAGAGCAGTACTTC. This codes for CASSYSLAGGKGEQYF.

The chain couples TRBV27 to TRBJ2-3; the match to TRBD2 covers 7 bases. Germline CDR1 MNHEY, CDR2 SMNVEV (reference sequence). The CDR3 is made up of 18 amino acids. The V and J ends lost 6 bases and 2 bases, in that order; junction bases with no gene match: 17. CDR3: CASSRSWRSGTLTDTQYF. In nucleotides, the CDR3 is TGTGCCAGCAGCAGAAGTTGGCGAAGCGGGACCCTCACAGATACGCAGTATTTT.

The genes are TRBV10-2 and TRBJ2-5; D gene uncertain. V gave up 6 bases and J gave up 3 bases, with 5 bases separating them. Germline V gene sequence: CDR1 WSHSY, CDR2 SAAADI. The CDR3 contains 11 residues. CDR3 in amino acids: CASRKKETQYF. CDR3 DNA: TGCGCCAGCAGAAAAAAAGAGACCCAGTACTTC.

The chain combines TRBV11-2 with TRBJ1-2; 8 bases align to TRBD1. The CDR3 length is 13 residues. V gave up 5 bases and J gave up 4 bases; unmatched junction bases: 3. Per germline, CDR1 SGHAT and CDR2 FQNNGV. Here the CDR3 reads CASSLGQAYGYTF. The CDR3 DNA sequence: TGTGCCAGCAGCCTGGGACAGGCCTATGGCTACACCTTC. Combining the CDR3 with reference TRBV11-2 and TRBJ1-2 gives the whole variable domain EAGVAQSPRYKIIEKRQSVAFWCNPISGHATLYWYQQILGQGPKLLIQFQNNGVVDDSQLPKDRFSAERLKGVDSTLKIQPAKLEDSAVYLCASSLGQAYGYTFGSGTRLTVV.

The rearrangement uses TRBV4-3 and TRBJ1-3; D remains ambiguous. The CDR3 spans 15 residues. Trimming removed 1 base from V and 0 bases from J, with 7 bases in between. Germline CDR1 LGHNA, CDR2 YSLEER. The DNA of the CDR3 is TGCGCCAGCAGCCAAGGGGCCCTCTCTGGAAACACCATATATTTT. Encoded protein: CASSQGALSGNTIYF.

The chain couples TRBV29-1 to TRBJ2-7; 7 bases agree with TRBD1. Germline-derived CDR1 and CDR2 are SQVTM and ANQGSEA. CDR3 size: 13 residues. The V gene end was trimmed by 4 bases and the J gene end by 0 bases; junction bases not matched to a gene: 3. The CDR3 sequence is CSVVDRTSYEQYF. Here the CDR3 DNA reads TGCAGCGTTGTGGACAGGACCTCCTACGAGCAGTACTTC.

This chain uses TRBV7-2 with TRBJ2-1; 7 bases are a match to TRBD1. The V segment lost 4 bases and the J segment 10 bases; nucleotides outside the gene matches: 4. CDR3 length equals 12 residues. From germline, CDR1 is SGHTA and CDR2 FQGNSA. The CDR3 sequence: CASSSNRGEQFF. In nucleotides, the CDR3 is TGTGCCAGCAGCTCAAACAGGGGCGAGCAGTTCTTC.

This rearrangement joins TRBV27 to TRBJ2-1; the D gene is possibly TRBD1 (5 bases). Germline lookup yields CDR1 MNHEY and CDR2 SMNVEV (reference sequence). This CDR3 is 16 amino acids long. Trimming pared 2 bases from V and 2 bases from J, leaving 13 bases between. The CDR3 is CASSLLVTGAYNEQFF. The CDR3 DNA reads as TGTGCCAGCAGTTTACTCGTCACAGGCGCCTACAATGAGCAGTTCTTC.

This sequence joins TRBV27 and TRBJ2-5; D uncertain. The germline gives CDR1 MNHEY, CDR2 SMNVEV (reference sequence). The CDR3 length is 16 residues. Trimming removed 0 bases from V and 6 bases from J, with 17 bases in between. The CDR3 DNA is TGTGCCAGCAGTTTATCGATCCAATCCTGGGGAAAGACCCAGTACTTC. It yields the protein CASSLSIQSWGKTQYF.

V is TRBV19 and J is TRBJ2-3; the D is unclear. Germline-derived CDR1 and CDR2 are LNHDA and SQIVND (reference sequence). The CDR3 has 17 residues. V was trimmed by 1 base and J by 0 bases, leaving 14 bases between them. The CDR3 is CASSIVGPGDSTDTQYF. DNA for the CDR3: TGTGCCAGTAGTATAGTAGGCCCTGGGGATAGCACAGATACGCAGTATTTT.

V usage is TRBV28 and J usage is TRBJ2-5, with TRBD2 identical over 13 bases. CDR3 length: 17 residues. V shed 2 bases, J shed 2 bases, and the junction held 5 bases outside the gene matches. CDR1 MDHEN and CDR2 SYDVKM come from the germline V gene. In nucleotides, the CDR3 is TGTGCCAGCAGTTTAGGACTAGCGGGAGCGGGGCAAGAGACCCAGTACTTC. Protein sequence: CASSLGLAGAGQETQYF. Looking up the rest from reference TRBV28 and TRBJ2-5 gives the full variable domain: DVKVTQSSRYLVKRTGEKVFLECVQDMDHENMFWYRQDPGLGLRLIYFSYDVKMKEKGDIPEGYSVSREKKERFSLILESASTNQTSMYLCASSLGLAGAGQETQYFGPGTRLLVL.

The V and J genes are TRBV9 and TRBJ1-2, with unresolved D. CDR1 SGDLS and CDR2 YYNGEE come from the germline V gene. CDR3 length: 12 residues. Deletions cut 3 bases from V and 7 bases from J, with 10 bases between. In DNA, the CDR3 is TGTGCCAGCAGCGCCGGGCCGCTTGGCTACACCTTC. It specifies CASSAGPLGYTF.

The rearrangement links TRBV10-2 to TRBJ2-1; D unresolved. Trimming cost V 7 bases and J 14 bases, with 12 bases left between them. Germline V gene data show CDR1 as WSHSY and CDR2 as SAAADI. CDR3 length: 10 amino acids. CDR3 coding DNA: TGCGCCAGCATGGCAAAGACGGAGTTCTTC. Amino acids: CASMAKTEFF.

V and J are TRBV29-1 and TRBJ2-1; 7 bases map to TRBD2. This CDR3 is 14 amino acids long. With 8 bases clipped from V and 4 bases from J, the junction kept 11 bases outside the gene matches. Germline CDR1 and CDR2: SQVTM and ANQGSEA. In nucleotides, the CDR3 is TGCAGCTTTAGGCGGGAGCCAGGGTACAATGAGCAGTTCTTC. It specifies CSFRREPGYNEQFF.

V gene TRBV5-4 combines with J gene TRBJ2-7; 7 nucleotides agree with TRBD1. Unmatched junction bases numbered 9, after V lost 7 bases and J lost 2 bases. Germline values: CDR1 SGHNT, CDR2 YYREEE (reference sequence). The CDR3 has 14 amino acids. CDR3 DNA: TGTGCCAGCTTTTCTGACAGGGATCCCTACGAGCAGTACTTC. Translation: CASFSDRDPYEQYF.